Sequencing of this T cell receptor (beta chain) was carried out in a study of T cell responses to AZD1222 COVID-19 vaccine. Germline lookup yields CDR1 SQVTM and CDR2 ANQGSEA. CDR3 size: 13 residues. V lost 7 bases, J lost 0 bases, and 5 bases stayed unmatched. Both about-4-week and about-12-week second-dose recipients were combined. Measured with immunoSEQ multiplex PCR; TCRdb has only the in-frame clones, and not every one. The sample has some 150,000 clones, 80% to 95% seen once. General observations from the study: Among those given AZD1222, only six or seven were seropositive at baseline. Spike-specific TCR breadth rose after two AZD1222 doses, and depth rose as well. Unmutated variant regions are reportedly targeted by nearly half of spike-specific TCRs.

In regard to this clone: Its antigen is undetermined.

The material sequenced was peripheral blood, taken 28 days after the second AZD1222 dose. The sequence was obtained from an adult who received the AZD1222 COVID-19 vaccine. This chain connects TRBV29-1 to TRBJ2-7; 8 bases match TRBD1. The CDR3 loop is CSARDRSSYEQYF. The CDR3 nucleotides read TGCAGCGCCCGGGACAGGAGCTCCTACGAGCAGTACTTC.